Below, 26 T cell receptor beta chains from the same sample are listed, as sequenced in a study of CD8+ T cells in alopecia areata. cDNA reverse transcribed from extracted RNA served as the sequencing template. Clones were sequenced by immunoSEQ multiplex PCR, and TCRdb holds only the in-frame ones, with some missing. The sample holds about 150,000 clones; over 70% are singletons and the top ten take less than 15%. This specimen consisted of CD8+ T cells sorted from blood, obtained at week 0. The receptors stem from a human donor with alopecia areata.

The V and J genes are TRBV6-5 and TRBJ2-1; 10 nucleotides line up with TRBD2. V shed 4 bases and J 8 bases; nucleotides not matched to a gene: 2. Germline CDR1 and CDR2: MNHEY and SVGAGI. CDR3 length equals 13 residues. The DNA for the CDR3 is TGTGCCAGCAGTTCCGGGACTAGCGATGAGCAGTTCTTC. Amino acids: CASSSGTSDEQFF.

The genes are TRBV7-9 and TRBJ2-7, with D maybe TRBD1 (5 bases). This CDR3 has 15 amino acids. CDR1 is SEHNR, CDR2 FQNEAQ, per germline (reference sequence). Trimming shortened V by 5 bases and J by 0 bases, and 14 bases separated the two germline ends. The CDR3 spells CASSPSWTSSYEQYF. The CDR3 DNA reads as TGTGCCAGCAGCCCCTCCTGGACATCCTCCTACGAGCAGTACTTC.

This chain links TRBV5-4 with TRBJ2-7; no firm D call. The V gene's germline CDR1 is SGHNT and CDR2 YYREEE (reference sequence). The CDR3 loop spans 15 amino acids. Trimming removed 1 base at V and 0 bases at J, with 11 bases between. The CDR3 reads CASSLYAKSSYEQYF. The CDR3 region has the DNA TGTGCCAGCAGCTTGTACGCCAAAAGCTCCTACGAGCAGTACTTC.

This clone was found once. The rearrangement uses TRBV11-2 and TRBJ2-3; 8 bases agree with TRBD2. J was trimmed by 2 bases and V by 2 bases; bases with no gene match: 6. The CDR3 is made up of 16 amino acids. The germline gives CDR1 SGHAT, CDR2 FQNNGV. This chain's CDR3 is CASSLFGRADTDTQYF. CDR3 bases: TGTGCCAGCAGCTTATTCGGGAGGGCCGACACAGATACGCAGTATTTT.

This clone was counted between two and nine times. The CDR3 sequence: CASSLETELNQPQHF. CDR3 coding DNA: TGTGCCAGCAGCTTAGAGACAGAACTGAATCAGCCCCAGCATTTT. The chain links TRBV7-9 to TRBJ1-5; D is perhaps TRBD1 (5 bases). Trimming left V 1 base short and J 4 bases short, with 11 bases between. CDR3 length: 15 amino acids. Germline V gives CDR1 SEHNR, CDR2 FQNEAQ (reference sequence). Complete variable domain (other parts from reference TRBV7-9 and TRBJ1-5): DTGVSQNPRHKITKRGQNVTFRCDPISEHNRLYWYRQTLGQGPEFLTYFQNEAQLEKSRLLSDRFSAERPKGSFSTLEIQRTEQGDSAMYLCASSLETELNQPQHFGDGTRLSIL.

This sequence joins TRBV7-9 and TRBJ2-6, with 7 nucleotides matching TRBD2. Germline trimming cut 11 bases from V and 0 bases from J; bases unmatched to any gene: 7. The CDR3 extends over 15 amino acids. Germline V gene sequence: CDR1 SEHNR, CDR2 FQNEAQ (reference sequence). The CDR3 here is CASRGGSSGANVLTF. The DNA of the CDR3 is TGTGCCTCCCGCGGGGGAAGCTCTGGGGCCAACGTCCTGACTTTC. Using reference TRBV7-9 and TRBJ2-6 for the parts outside the CDR3, the full variable domain is DTGVSQNPRHKITKRGQNVTFRCDPISEHNRLYWYRQTLGQGPEFLTYFQNEAQLEKSRLLSDRFSAERPKGSFSTLEIQRTEQGDSAMYLCASRGGSSGANVLTFGAGSRLTVL.

The chain employs TRBV7-6 and TRBJ2-7; tentative D call: TRBD2 (6 bases). CDR1 and CDR2 (germline): SGHVS, FNYEAQ. The CDR3 totals 16 residues. V lost 3 bases to trimming and J lost 6 bases, with 21 bases between them. In DNA, the CDR3 is TGTGCCAGCAGCTTCAGTGCGGGGTCTGGGGCGGGCGAGCAGTACTTC. As protein: CASSFSAGSGAGEQYF.

This clone was counted once. This chain uses TRBV11-2 with TRBJ2-7; 11 bases match TRBD1. This CDR3 spans 15 amino acids. J lost 4 bases, V lost 4 bases, and 6 bases had no gene match. Germline-derived CDR1 and CDR2 are SGHAT and FQNNGV. This CDR3 reads CASSSAGDRGYEQYF. CDR3 bases: TGTGCCAGCAGCTCTGCGGGGGACAGGGGGTACGAGCAGTACTTC. The variable domain in full, completed from reference TRBV11-2 and TRBJ2-7, reads EAGVAQSPRYKIIEKRQSVAFWCNPISGHATLYWYQQILGQGPKLLIQFQNNGVVDDSQLPKDRFSAERLKGVDSTLKIQPAKLEDSAVYLCASSSAGDRGYEQYFGPGTRLTVT.

This rearrangement joins TRBV11-2 to TRBJ2-3, with D possibly TRBD1 on 6 matching bases. The CDR3 has 15 residues. V was pared by 3 bases and J by 2 bases, with 12 bases between. Looked up from germline, CDR1 is SGHAT and CDR2 is FQNNGV. The chain's CDR3 is CASSFTGSDTDTQYF. Written as DNA, the CDR3 is TGTGCCAGCAGCTTCACAGGGAGTGACACAGATACGCAGTATTTT.

The V call is TRBV10-3, the J call TRBJ1-1; 7 nucleotides match TRBD1. The germline V gene encodes CDR1 ENHRY and CDR2 SYGVKD. J was trimmed by 6 bases and V by 1 base; bases with no gene match: 5. The CDR3 totals 14 residues. DNA of the CDR3: TGTGCCATCAGTGAGTTTCAGGGGGATGCTGAAGCTTTCTTT. Protein: CAISEFQGDAEAFF.

The count of this clone is one. The CDR3: CSVDGTGAGGDYEQYF. The CDR3 DNA is TGCAGCGTCGACGGTACGGGGGCGGGAGGGGATTACGAGCAGTACTTC. The chain has TRBV29-1 and TRBJ2-7, with 9 positions matching TRBD2. The trim removed 6 bases at V and 4 bases at J, leaving 16 bases unmatched. The CDR3 totals 16 residues. Per germline, CDR1 SQVTM and CDR2 ANQGSEA.

The chain recombines TRBV7-7 with TRBJ2-3; tentative D call: TRBD2 (5 bases). Germline assignment: CDR1 SSHAT and CDR2 FNYEAQ (reference sequence). V was cut by 3 bases and J by 5 bases, with 9 bases left in between. The length of the CDR3 is 13 residues. This CDR3 reads CASSFRGGDTQYF. DNA of the CDR3: TGTGCCAGCAGCTTCCGAGGAGGAGATACGCAGTATTTT. The variable domain in full, completed from reference TRBV7-7 and TRBJ2-3, reads GAGVSQSPRYKVTKRGQDVTLRCDPISSHATLYWYQQALGQGPEFLTYFNYEAQPDKSGLPSDRFSAERPEGSISTLTIQRTEQRDSAMYRCASSFRGGDTQYFGPGTRLTVL.

J is TRBJ1-2 and V is TRBV29-1; D is possibly TRBD1 (5 bases). CDR1 and CDR2 (germline): SQVTM, ANQGSEA. V was shortened by 6 bases and J by 4 bases, with 18 bases between the two germline ends. The CDR3 spans 14 residues. The CDR3 coding sequence is TGCAGCGTCGGGACCGCCGAAGCTTCCTATGGCTACACCTTC. It specifies CSVGTAEASYGYTF.

The V call is TRBV2, the J call TRBJ2-5; D is unclear. Between the trimmed V and J ends, which lost 2 bases and 5 bases, there was a span of 9 bases. The CDR3 runs 13 residues. The germline V gene encodes CDR1 SNHLY and CDR2 FYNNEI. In nucleotides, the CDR3 is TGTGCCAGCAGTGAAACATTTGGGGAGACCCAGTACTTC. This sequence encodes CASSETFGETQYF.

The chain carries TRBV10-2 and TRBJ2-5; 7 bases fit TRBD1. The ends lost 2 bases at V and 2 bases at J; junction bases unmatched: 5. CDR3 size: 15 residues. Germline CDR1 is WSHSY and CDR2 is SAAADI. The CDR3 here is CASSEGTARQETQYF. CDR3 coding DNA: TGCGCCAGCAGTGAGGGGACAGCCCGACAAGAGACCCAGTACTTC.

The chain employs TRBV7-9 and TRBJ2-7; either TRBD1 or TRBD2 may supply D (5 bases each). The germline V gene has CDR1 SEHNR and CDR2 FQNEAQ (reference sequence). The CDR3 contains 14 residues. V lost 10 bases and J lost 5, with 21 bases in between. The CDR3: CATPRGEGPHEQYF. The DNA for the CDR3 is TGTGCCACCCCAAGGGGAGAAGGGCCCCACGAGCAGTACTTC.

This clone was seen a single time. J is TRBJ1-2 and V is TRBV7-8, with 9 bases identical to TRBD1. The CDR3 is 16 amino acids. V shed 1 base, J shed 2 bases, and the junction held 5 bases outside the gene matches. Germline V gene data show CDR1 as SGHVS and CDR2 as FQNEAQ. This CDR3 reads CASSLGTGTGNYGYTF. The CDR3, as DNA: TGTGCCAGCAGCTTAGGGACCGGGACAGGGAACTATGGCTACACCTTC.

This clone was observed a single time. This chain links TRBV5-1 with TRBJ2-7; D not certain. Deletions cut 2 bases from V and 5 bases from J, with 8 bases between. Germline V gene data show CDR1 as SGHRS and CDR2 as YFSETQ. The CDR3 is made up of 12 amino acids. CDR3 loop: CASSFWDNEQYF. The DNA of the CDR3 is TGCGCCAGCAGCTTTTGGGATAACGAGCAGTACTTC.

This sequence joins TRBV7-2 and TRBJ2-3, with D possibly being TRBD1 (7 bases). Germline V gene sequence: CDR1 SGHTA, CDR2 FQGNSA. Between the trimmed V and J ends, which lost 5 bases and 3 bases, there was a span of 12 bases. CDR3 length: 14 residues. The CDR3 here is CASSPSGGTDTQYF. CDR3 nucleotides: TGTGCCAGCAGCCCCTCAGGGGGGACAGATACGCAGTATTTT.

The chain has TRBV15 and TRBJ2-5; D is unclear. Germline V gene sequence: CDR1 LNHNV, CDR2 YYDKDF (reference sequence). V lost 0 bases to trimming and J lost 2 bases, with 7 bases between them. CDR3 length equals 14 residues. The DNA for the CDR3 is TGTGCCACCAGCAGAGAAGGGCAGCAAGAGACCCAGTACTTC. Translated, it gives CATSREGQQETQYF.

The chain employs TRBV29-1 and TRBJ2-1; D may correspond to TRBD1 or TRBD2 (6 bases each). The CDR3 has 14 amino acids. Between the trimmed V and J ends, which lost 2 bases and 7 bases, there was a span of 15 bases. The germline gives CDR1 SQVTM, CDR2 ANQGSEA. The CDR3 nucleotides read TGCAGCGTTGAACTGCGGGGCAGGGGAAATGAGCAGTTCTTC. This translates into CSVELRGRGNEQFF.

The chain couples TRBV27 to TRBJ2-3; no clear D. The CDR3 sequence is 12 residues long. The V gene lost 4 bases and the J gene lost 6 bases, with 8 bases spanning the gap. Germline loops: CDR1 MNHEY, CDR2 SMNVEV (reference sequence). The CDR3 sequence: CASSSTLDTQYF. The CDR3 DNA follows: TGTGCCAGCAGTTCAACATTGGATACGCAGTATTTT.

V is TRBV27 and J is TRBJ2-3, with D possibly being TRBD1 (5 bases). Trimming shortened V by 0 bases and J by 2 bases, and 9 bases separated the two germline ends. Germline V gene lookup returns CDR1 MNHEY and CDR2 SMNVEV (reference sequence). The CDR3 runs 15 residues. The CDR3 is CASSLSSGITDTQYF. The CDR3 region has the DNA TGTGCCAGCAGTTTATCGTCAGGGATCACAGATACGCAGTATTTT.

The chain has TRBV6-1 and TRBJ2-7; D tentatively reads TRBD1 or TRBD2 (5 bases each). V was pared by 4 bases and J by 4 bases, with 29 bases between. Germline V CDR1 and CDR2: MNHNS, SASEGT. CDR3 length: 19 amino acids. The CDR3 spells CASSALTPHQSGAWYEQYF. The CDR3 DNA sequence: TGTGCCAGCAGTGCCCTGACGCCCCACCAATCCGGGGCCTGGTACGAGCAGTACTTC.

The CDR3 DNA is TGTGCCAGCAGCTTGCTAGCGGGAGCCTACGAGCAGTACTTC. It specifies CASSLLAGAYEQYF. The V call is TRBV7-9, the J call TRBJ2-7, with 10 bases lining up with TRBD2. Germline values: CDR1 SEHNR, CDR2 FQNEAQ (reference sequence). The CDR3 length is 14 residues. Trimming removed 3 bases from V and 2 bases from J; junction bases left unmatched: 1.

For this clone: One end of the junction fails to match germline, which may point to a read error. The chain joins TRBV27 to TRBJ1-1; maybe TRBD1 (6 bases). CDR1 and CDR2 (germline): MNHEY, SMNVEV (reference sequence). The CDR3 length is 14 residues. CDR3 coding DNA: TGTGCCAGCAGTCCGACGACAGGCGCCCTTTTCGCGGACTTT. As protein: CASSPTTGALFADF.